This entry concerns a single T cell receptor (beta chain). Its cognate antigen is unknown. The data belong to a study of tumor-infiltrating lymphocytes in primary liver carcinoma. The study extracted blood RNA from unsorted whole blood and also extracted germline DNA. TCR beta cDNA came from 400 to 500 ng total RNA, primed with a constant-region primer. The TCR beta library was amplified through three nested multiplex PCR rounds in a modified ARM-PCR procedure. Each of the first two PCR rounds ran about 9 cycles with TRBV1-TRBV30 forward and C-beta reverse primers. In TCRdb, the multiplex PCR reads were re-called with MiXCR into one record per CDR3 protein. The profile shows roughly 330,000 distinct CDR3 sequences, about two thirds of them singletons. Germline V CDR1 and CDR2: SGHRS, YFSETQ. After removal of 3 bases from V and 4 bases from J, the junction contained 9 bases not matched to a gene. This CDR3 has 15 residues.

Overall study results and limits: Bulk unsorted samples prevented comparison of CD4+ and CD8+ repertoires.

This receptor was identified in a man aged 35 to 55 with primary liver carcinoma and hepatitis B virus infection. The chain combines TRBV5-1 with TRBJ2-5, with 7 bases identical to TRBD2. The sequenced sample consisted of peripheral blood. CDR3 residues: CASSSCGGSGETQYF. CDR3 bases: TGCGCCAGCAGCTCCTGCGGGGGATCGGGAGAGACCCAGTACTTC.